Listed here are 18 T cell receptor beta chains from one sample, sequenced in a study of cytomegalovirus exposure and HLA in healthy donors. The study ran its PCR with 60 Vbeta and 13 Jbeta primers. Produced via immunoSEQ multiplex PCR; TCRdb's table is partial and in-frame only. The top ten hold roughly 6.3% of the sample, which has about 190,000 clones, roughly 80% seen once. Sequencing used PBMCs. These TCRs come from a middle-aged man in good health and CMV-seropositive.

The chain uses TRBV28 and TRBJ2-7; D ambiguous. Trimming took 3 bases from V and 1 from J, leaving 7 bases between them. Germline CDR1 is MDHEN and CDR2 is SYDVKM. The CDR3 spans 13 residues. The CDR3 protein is CASSFTSSYEQYF. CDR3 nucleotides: TGTGCCAGCAGTTTTACCAGTTCCTACGAGCAGTACTTC.

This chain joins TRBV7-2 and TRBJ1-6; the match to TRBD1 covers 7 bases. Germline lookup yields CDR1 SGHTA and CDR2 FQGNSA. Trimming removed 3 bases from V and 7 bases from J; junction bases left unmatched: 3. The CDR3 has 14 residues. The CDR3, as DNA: TGTGCCAGCAGCTTGACAGGGATAAATTCACCCCTCCACTTT. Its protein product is CASSLTGINSPLHF.

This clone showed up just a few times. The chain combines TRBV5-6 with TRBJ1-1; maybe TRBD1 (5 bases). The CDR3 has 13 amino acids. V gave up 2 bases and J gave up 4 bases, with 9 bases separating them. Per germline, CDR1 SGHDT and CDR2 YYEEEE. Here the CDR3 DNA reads TGTGCCAGCAGCTTTCAGGGAGGCACTGAAGCTTTCTTT. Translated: CASSFQGGTEAFF.

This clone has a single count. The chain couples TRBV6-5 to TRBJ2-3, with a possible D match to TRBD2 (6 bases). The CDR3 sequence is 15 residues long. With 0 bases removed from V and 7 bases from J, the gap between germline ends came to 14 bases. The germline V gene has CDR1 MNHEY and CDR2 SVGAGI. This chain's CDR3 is CASSYSKAGSNTQYF. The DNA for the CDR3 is TGTGCCAGCAGTTACTCGAAGGCGGGGTCGAATACGCAGTATTTT.

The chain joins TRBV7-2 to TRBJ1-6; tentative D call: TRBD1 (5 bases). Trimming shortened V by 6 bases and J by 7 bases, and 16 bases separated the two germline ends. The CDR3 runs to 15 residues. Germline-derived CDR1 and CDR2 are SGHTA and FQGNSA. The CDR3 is CASRLSRDSNSPLHF. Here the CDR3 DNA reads TGTGCCAGCAGGCTATCTCGGGACTCGAATTCACCCCTCCACTTT.

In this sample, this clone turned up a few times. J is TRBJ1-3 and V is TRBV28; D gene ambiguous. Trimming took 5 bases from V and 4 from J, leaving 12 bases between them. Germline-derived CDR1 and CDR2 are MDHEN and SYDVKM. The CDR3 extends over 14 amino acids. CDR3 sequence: CASSPQVAGNTIYF. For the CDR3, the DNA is TGTGCCAGCAGTCCCCAAGTCGCGGGAAACACCATATATTTT.

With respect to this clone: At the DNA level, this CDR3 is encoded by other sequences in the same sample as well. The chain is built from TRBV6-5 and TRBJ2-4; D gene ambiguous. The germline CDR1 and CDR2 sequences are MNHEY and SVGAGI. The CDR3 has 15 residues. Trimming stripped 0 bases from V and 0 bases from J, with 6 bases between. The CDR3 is CASSYSELAKNIQYF. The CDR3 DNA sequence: TGTGCCAGCAGTTACTCTGAGTTAGCCAAAAACATTCAGTACTTC.

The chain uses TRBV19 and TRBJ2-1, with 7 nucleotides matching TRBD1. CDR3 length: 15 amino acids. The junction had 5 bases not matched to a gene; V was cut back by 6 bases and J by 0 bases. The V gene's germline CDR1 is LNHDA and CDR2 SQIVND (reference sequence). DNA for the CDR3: TGTGCCAGTAGATCGGACAGGAGCTCCTACAATGAGCAGTTCTTC. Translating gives CASRSDRSSYNEQFF.

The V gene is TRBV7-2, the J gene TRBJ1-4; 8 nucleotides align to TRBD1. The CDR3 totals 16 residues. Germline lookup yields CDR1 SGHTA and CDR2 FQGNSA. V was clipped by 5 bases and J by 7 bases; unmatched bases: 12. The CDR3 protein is CASSPELAGGREKLFF. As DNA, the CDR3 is TGTGCCAGCAGCCCCGAGTTGGCAGGGGGCCGTGAAAAACTGTTTTTT.

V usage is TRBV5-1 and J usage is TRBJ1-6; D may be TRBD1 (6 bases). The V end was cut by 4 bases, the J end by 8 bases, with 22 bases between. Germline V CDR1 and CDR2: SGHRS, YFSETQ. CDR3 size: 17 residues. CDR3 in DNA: TGCGCCAGCAGCCGCCTATGGGGACAAACTTTGGATTCACCCCTCCACTTT. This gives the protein CASSRLWGQTLDSPLHF.

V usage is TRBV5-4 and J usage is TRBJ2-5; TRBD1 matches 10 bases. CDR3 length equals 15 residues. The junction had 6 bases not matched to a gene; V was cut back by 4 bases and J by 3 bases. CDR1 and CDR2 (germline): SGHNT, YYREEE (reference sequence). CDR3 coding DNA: TGTGCCAGCAGCCAGGGACAGGGGTTAGAAGAGACCCAGTACTTC. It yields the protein CASSQGQGLEETQYF.

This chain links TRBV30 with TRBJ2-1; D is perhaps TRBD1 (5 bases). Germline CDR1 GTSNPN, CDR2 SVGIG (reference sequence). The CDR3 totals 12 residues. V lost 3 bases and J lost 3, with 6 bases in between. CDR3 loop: CAWRGLYNEQFF. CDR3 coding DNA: TGTGCCTGGAGGGGGCTCTACAATGAGCAGTTCTTC.

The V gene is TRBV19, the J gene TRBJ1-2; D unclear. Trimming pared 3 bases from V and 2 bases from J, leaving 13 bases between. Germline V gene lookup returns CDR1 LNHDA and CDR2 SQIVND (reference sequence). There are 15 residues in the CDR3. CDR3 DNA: TGTGCCAGTAGTATCGCAGGCCGGCAGAACTATGGCTACACCTTC. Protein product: CASSIAGRQNYGYTF.

The CDR3 protein is CASSLTGGLGDTQYF. The CDR3 nucleotides are TGTGCCAGCAGCTTGACAGGGGGATTGGGAGATACGCAGTATTTT. The chain combines TRBV7-2 with TRBJ2-3, with TRBD1 matching 9 bases. The germline CDR1 and CDR2 sequences are SGHTA and FQGNSA. The CDR3 has 15 amino acids. Germline trimming cut 3 bases from V and 5 bases from J; bases unmatched to any gene: 6.

DNA of the CDR3: TGTGCCAGCAGTTACAGGGAACGCCAGCCCCAGCATTTT. Amino acid sequence: CASSYRERQPQHF. The chain joins TRBV28 to TRBJ1-5; possible D gene TRBD1, 6 bases. V lost 4 bases and J 7 bases, leaving 11 bases between the germline ends. The CDR3 runs 13 residues. Germline V lookup: CDR1 MDHEN, CDR2 SYDVKM.

CDR3 bases: TGTGCCAGCAGCCACGACTGGGCCCACAGGGGCGACGAGCAGTACTTC. This encodes CASSHDWAHRGDEQYF. The genes are TRBV14 and TRBJ2-7; TRBD1 matches at 7 bases. This CDR3 region has 16 residues. CDR1 is SGHDN and CDR2 is FVKESK in the germline V gene. The junction had 13 bases not matched to a gene; V was cut back by 3 bases and J by 5 bases.

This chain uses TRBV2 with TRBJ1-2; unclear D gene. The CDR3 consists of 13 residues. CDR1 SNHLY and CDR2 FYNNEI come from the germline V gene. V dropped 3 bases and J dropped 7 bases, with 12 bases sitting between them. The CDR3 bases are TGTGCCAGCAGTGAGAGCACAGACGGTGGCTACACCTTC. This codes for CASSESTDGGYTF. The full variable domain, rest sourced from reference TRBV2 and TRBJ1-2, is EPEVTQTPSHQVTQMGQEVILRCVPISNHLYFYWYRQILGQKVEFLVSFYNNEISEKSEIFDDQFSVERPDGSNFTLKIRSTKLEDSAMYFCASSESTDGGYTFGSGTRLTVV.

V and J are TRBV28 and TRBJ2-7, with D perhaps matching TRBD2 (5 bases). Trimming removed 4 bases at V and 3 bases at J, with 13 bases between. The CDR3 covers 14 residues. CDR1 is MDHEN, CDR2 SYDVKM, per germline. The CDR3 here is CASSYGVPGYEQYF. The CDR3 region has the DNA TGTGCCAGCAGTTACGGGGTTCCGGGCTACGAGCAGTACTTC.